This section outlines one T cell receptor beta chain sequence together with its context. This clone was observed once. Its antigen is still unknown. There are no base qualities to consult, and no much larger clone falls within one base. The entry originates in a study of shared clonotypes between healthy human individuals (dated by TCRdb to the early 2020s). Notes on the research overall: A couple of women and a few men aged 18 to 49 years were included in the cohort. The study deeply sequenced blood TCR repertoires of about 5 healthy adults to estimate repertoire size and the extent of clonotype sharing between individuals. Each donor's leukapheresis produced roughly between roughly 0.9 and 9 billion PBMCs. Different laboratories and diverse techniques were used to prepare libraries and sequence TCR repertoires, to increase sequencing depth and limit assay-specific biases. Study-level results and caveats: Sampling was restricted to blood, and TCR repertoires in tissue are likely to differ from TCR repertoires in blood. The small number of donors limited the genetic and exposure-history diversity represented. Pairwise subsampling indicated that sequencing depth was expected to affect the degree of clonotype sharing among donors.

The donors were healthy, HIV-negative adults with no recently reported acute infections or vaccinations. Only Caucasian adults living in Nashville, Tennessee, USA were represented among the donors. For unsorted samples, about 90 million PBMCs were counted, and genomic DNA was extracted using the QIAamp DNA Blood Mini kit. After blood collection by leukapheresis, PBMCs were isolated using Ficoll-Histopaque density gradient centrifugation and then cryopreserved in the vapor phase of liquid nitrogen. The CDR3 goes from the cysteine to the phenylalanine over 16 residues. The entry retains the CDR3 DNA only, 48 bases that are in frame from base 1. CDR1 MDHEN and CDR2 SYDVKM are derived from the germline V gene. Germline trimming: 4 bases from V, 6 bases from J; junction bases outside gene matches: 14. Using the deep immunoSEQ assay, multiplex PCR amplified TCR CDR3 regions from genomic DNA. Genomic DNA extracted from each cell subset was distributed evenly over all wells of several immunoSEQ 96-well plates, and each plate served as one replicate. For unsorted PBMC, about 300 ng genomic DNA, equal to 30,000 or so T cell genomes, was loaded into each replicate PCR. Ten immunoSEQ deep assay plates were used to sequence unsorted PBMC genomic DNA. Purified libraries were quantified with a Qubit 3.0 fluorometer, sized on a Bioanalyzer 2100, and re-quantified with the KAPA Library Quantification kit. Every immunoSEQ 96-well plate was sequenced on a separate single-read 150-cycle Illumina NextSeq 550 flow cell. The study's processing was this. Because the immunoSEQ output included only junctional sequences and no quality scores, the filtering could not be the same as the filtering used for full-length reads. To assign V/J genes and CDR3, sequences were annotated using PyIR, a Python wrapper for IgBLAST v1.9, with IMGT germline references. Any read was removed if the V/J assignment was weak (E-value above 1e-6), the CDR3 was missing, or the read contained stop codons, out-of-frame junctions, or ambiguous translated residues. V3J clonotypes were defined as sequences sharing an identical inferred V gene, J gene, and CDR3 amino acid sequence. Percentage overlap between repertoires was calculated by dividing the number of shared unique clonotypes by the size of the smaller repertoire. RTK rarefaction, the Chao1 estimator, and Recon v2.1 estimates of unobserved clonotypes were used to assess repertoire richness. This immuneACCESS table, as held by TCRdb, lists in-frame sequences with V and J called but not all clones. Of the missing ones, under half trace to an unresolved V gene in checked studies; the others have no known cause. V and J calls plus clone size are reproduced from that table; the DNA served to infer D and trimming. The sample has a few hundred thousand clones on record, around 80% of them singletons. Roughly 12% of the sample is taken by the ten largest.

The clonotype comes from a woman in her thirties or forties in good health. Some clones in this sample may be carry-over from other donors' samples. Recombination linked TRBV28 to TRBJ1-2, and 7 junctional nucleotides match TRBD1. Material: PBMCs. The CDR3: CASSSTLTGARDGYTF. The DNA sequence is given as TGTGCCAGCAGTTCCACTCTCACAGGGGCAAGGGATGGCTACACCTTC.